The subject of this entry is one TCR beta chain. Its target is unknown. The sample is drawn from a study of blood T cells in healthy people across ages. General study findings and limits: For the donors, CMV status was unknown and possibly confounded expanded clonotype changes.

The ends were cut back, 3 bases at V and 6 bases at J, with 14 bases in the middle. Germline CDR1 and CDR2: LNHNV and YYDKDF (reference sequence). The CDR3 has 15 residues. Donation came from healthy Caucasian individuals in Russia who were aged about 6 to 95. Alongside a J-beta primer mix, a sample-barcoded 5' primer served in a second PCR lasting roughly 7 to 11 cycles. Each cDNA molecule received a tag from a template-switch adaptor that had 12 random nucleotides. Every sample gave at least 2.5 million paired-end reads containing CDR3. TCRdb called the 5' RACE reads again in MiXCR, with one record for every CDR3 protein. Of about 580,000 distinct CDR3 sequences listed, around 48% are singletons.

This TCR was recovered from a man older than 75 in good health. The sequenced sample consisted of blood. The rearrangement joins TRBV15 to TRBJ2-2; D gene uncertain. The CDR3 loop reads CATSRGQVPPGELFF. In DNA form, the CDR3 reads TGTGCCACCAGCAGGGGTCAGGTACCCCCCGGGGAGCTGTTTTTT.